This TCR beta chain was sequenced for a study of shared clonotypes between healthy human individuals. Study-level information: Per-donor plates numbered three CD4 naive, three CD4 memory, two CD8 naive and one CD8 memory. Study-wide results and caveats: Sorted-subset samples were not fully sequenced, rarefaction indicated.

Positive CCR7 selection of CD45RO-negative cells yielded the naive CD8 cells, and terminally differentiated effector memory CD45RA+ cells were excluded. This clone was recorded a few times. Its antigen is still unknown. For sorted subsets, 150 to 250 ng DNA per replicate equaled roughly 30,000 T cell genomes. Generated by immunoSEQ multiplex PCR, the TCRdb table keeps only in-frame clones and is missing some. The sample comprises some 600,000 clones, about 95% of which are singletons, and 0.095% to 0.13% rests with the top ten. This TCR was recovered from a woman aged 30 to 39 in good health. The sample was naive CD8+ T cells sorted from blood.

The CDR3 here is CASVVRIYGYTF. CDR3 bases: TGTGCCAGCGTCGTCCGGATCTATGGCTACACCTTC. The rearrangement uses TRBV2 and TRBJ1-2; no clear D gene. Germline V gene data show CDR1 as SNHLY and CDR2 as FYNNEI. With 8 bases removed from V and 4 bases from J, the gap between germline ends came to 11 bases. The CDR3 is made up of 12 amino acids. Drawing the rest from reference TRBV2 and TRBJ1-2, the complete variable domain is EPEVTQTPSHQVTQMGQEVILRCVPISNHLYFYWYRQILGQKVEFLVSFYNNEISEKSEIFDDQFSVERPDGSNFTLKIRSTKLEDSAMYFCASVVRIYGYTFGSGTRLTVV.